This passage covers 25 T cell receptor beta chains from one sample sequenced in a study of blood T cell repertoires in COVID-19. Profiled with immunoSEQ multiplex PCR; TCRdb holds only in-frame clones, not every one. The sample holds under 55,000 clones, 85% to 90% seen once. The sequencing input was peripheral blood. All receptors come from a human donor in a cohort sampled during active COVID-19.

CDR3 sequence (DNA): TGTGCCAGTGCCCCGACCGGACACCTCTACAATGAGCAGTTCTTC. As protein: CASAPTGHLYNEQFF. The chain employs TRBV2 and TRBJ2-1, with a weak D call TRBD1 (5 bases). CDR3 length: 15 amino acids. Germline loops: CDR1 SNHLY, CDR2 FYNNEI. V shed 9 bases and J shed 3 bases, with 18 bases lying between them.

This chain joins TRBV7-8 and TRBJ1-5; a possible D gene is TRBD1 (6 bases). The CDR3 has 16 amino acids. V was trimmed by 4 bases and J by 2 bases, leaving 15 bases between them. Germline CDR1 reads SGHVS; CDR2 reads FQNEAQ. In nucleotides, the CDR3 is TGTGCCAGCAGCTCAACGGACAGTCTGGGCAATCAGCCCCAGCATTTT. Its protein is CASSSTDSLGNQPQHF.

This sequence joins TRBV7-2 and TRBJ1-1; tentative D call: TRBD1 (6 bases). The CDR3 spans 13 residues. V was shortened by 5 bases and J by 8 bases, with 15 bases between the two germline ends. Germline lookup yields CDR1 SGHTA and CDR2 FQGNSA. In nucleotides, the CDR3 is TGTGCCAGCAGCCCTCGGACAGCGAGGGAAGCTTTCTTT. Translation: CASSPRTAREAFF.

The count of this clone is one. The chain couples TRBV18 to TRBJ1-5, with 7 nucleotides matching TRBD1. Looked up from germline, CDR1 is KGHSH and CDR2 is LQKENI. The ends lost 1 base at V and 3 bases at J; junction bases unmatched: 9. There are 17 residues in the CDR3. The CDR3 nucleotides read TGTGCCAGCTCACCACAGCGTGGGGGACAGTTCAATCAGCCCCAGCATTTT. Translation: CASSPQRGGQFNQPQHF.

This rearrangement joins TRBV25-1 to TRBJ2-7, with D possibly TRBD2 on 5 matching bases. The germline CDR1 and CDR2 sequences are MGHDK and SYGVNS. This CDR3 region has 13 residues. The V and J ends lost 7 bases and 2 bases respectively, with 12 bases between them. CDR3 DNA sequence: TGTGCCAGCAAGTCGGCGGGCCCCTACGAGCAGTACTTC. Encoded protein: CASKSAGPYEQYF.

In its sample, this clone was seen a few times. The gene calls are TRBV7-9 and TRBJ2-7; 8 bases are a match to TRBD1. This CDR3 spans 15 amino acids. Germline lookup yields CDR1 SEHNR and CDR2 FQNEAQ (reference sequence). J was trimmed by 3 bases and V by 6 bases; bases with no gene match: 10. CDR3 region: CASRRGQGNYYEQYF. In DNA, the CDR3 is TGTGCCAGCAGACGTGGACAGGGAAATTACTACGAGCAGTACTTC.

This clone was picked up one time. This sequence joins TRBV6-2 or TRBV6-3 and TRBJ2-3; 10 nucleotides align to TRBD1. CDR3 length: 16 residues. V lost 5 bases and J lost 6; bases outside the gene matches: 11. Per the germline V gene, CDR1 is MNHEY and CDR2 is SVGEGT. CDR3 region: CASSAHGTGDMDTQYF. The CDR3 coding sequence is TGTGCCAGCAGTGCGCACGGGACAGGGGATATGGATACGCAGTATTTT.

This chain uses TRBV2 with TRBJ1-2; 8 bases are a match to TRBD1. In germline, CDR1 is SNHLY, CDR2 FYNNEI. The CDR3 totals 13 residues. After removal of 6 bases from V and 4 bases from J, the junction contained 4 bases not matched to a gene. CDR3 coding DNA: TGTGCCAGCAGGCCGGGACAGGTCTATGGCTACACCTTC. This translates into CASRPGQVYGYTF.

The chain links TRBV4-3 to TRBJ2-3; D possibly corresponds to TRBD1 (5 bases). Germline CDR1 reads LGHNA; CDR2 reads YSLEER. CDR3 length: 16 amino acids. V was clipped by 0 bases and J by 7 bases, with 17 bases between them. CDR3: CASSQELTARVYTQYF. Written as DNA, the CDR3 is TGCGCCAGCAGCCAAGAACTGACTGCCAGGGTGTATACGCAGTATTTT.

This clone was detected only once. The rearrangement joins TRBV7-6 to TRBJ2-7; no clear D gene. The V gene's germline CDR1 is SGHVS and CDR2 FNYEAQ. The length of the CDR3 is 13 residues. Trimming removed 5 bases at V and 4 bases at J, with 12 bases between. The CDR3 DNA reads as TGTGCCAGCAGCAAAGGAGACGGATACGAGCAGTACTTC. This codes for CASSKGDGYEQYF.

The V gene is TRBV27, the J gene TRBJ2-2; TRBD2 agrees at 10 bases. This CDR3 is 13 amino acids long. Germline V gives CDR1 MNHEY, CDR2 SMNVEV (reference sequence). V was clipped by 7 bases and J by 5 bases; unmatched bases: 1. This chain's CDR3 is CASTSGGTGELFF. The CDR3 DNA follows: TGTGCCAGCACTAGCGGGGGTACCGGGGAGCTGTTTTTT.

The rearrangement joins TRBV3-1 (or the pseudogene TRBV3-2) to TRBJ1-2; D gene uncertain. The CDR3 is 15 residues long. The germline V gene has CDR1 LGHDT and CDR2 YNNKEL (reference sequence). Trimming cost V 1 base and J 2 bases, with 11 bases left between them. The CDR3 here is CASSQAPGQNYGYTF. CDR3 nucleotides: TGTGCCAGCAGCCAAGCCCCAGGTCAAAACTATGGCTACACCTTC.

The chain employs TRBV4-3 and TRBJ1-1; 8 bases match TRBD1. Trimming took 0 bases from V and 0 from J; bases not matched to a gene: 6. This CDR3 spans 17 amino acids. Germline CDR1 is LGHNA and CDR2 is YSLEER. CDR3: CASSQDLRGQVNTEAFF. The CDR3 nucleotides read TGCGCCAGCAGCCAAGACCTCCGGGGACAGGTGAACACTGAAGCTTTCTTT.

The chain recombines TRBV19 with TRBJ1-5; no firm D call. Trimming took off 5 bases at V and 2 bases at J, with 10 bases between the two ends. Germline V gives CDR1 LNHDA, CDR2 SQIVND (reference sequence). This CDR3 spans 14 amino acids. The CDR3 nucleotides are TGTGCCAGTAGTCGTGAGGGCGGCAATCAGCCCCAGCATTTT. Its protein product is CASSREGGNQPQHF.

This rearrangement joins TRBV27 to TRBJ1-1; D ambiguous. CDR1 and CDR2 (germline): MNHEY, SMNVEV (reference sequence). This CDR3 comprises 14 residues. V lost 3 bases and J lost 1, with 9 bases in between. The CDR3 reads CASSFGVTNTEAFF. The DNA for the CDR3 is TGTGCCAGCAGTTTCGGGGTTACGAACACTGAAGCTTTCTTT.

This clone turned up a few times. This chain links TRBV19 with TRBJ1-5; TRBD1 is a possible D gene (6 bases). Trimming shortened V by 5 bases and J by 1 base, and 15 bases separated the two germline ends. The CDR3 loop spans 16 amino acids. Germline values: CDR1 LNHDA, CDR2 SQIVND (reference sequence). The CDR3 coding sequence is TGTGCCAGTAGTGTGCCACAGGGCATCAGCAATCAGCCCCAGCATTTT. It yields the protein CASSVPQGISNQPQHF.

The rearrangement uses TRBV7-3 and TRBJ1-4; D unresolved. Trimming removed 6 bases from V and 0 bases from J, with 5 bases in between. The CDR3 consists of 13 residues. Germline V gene data show CDR1 as SGHTA and CDR2 as FQGTGA. The CDR3 coding sequence is TGTGCCAGCAGTCGTACAACTAATGAAAAACTGTTTTTT. Protein product: CASSRTTNEKLFF.

The chain combines TRBV6-5 with TRBJ1-1; D is undetermined. The CDR3 extends over 15 amino acids. Germline CDR1 and CDR2: MNHEY and SVGAGI. The V end was cut by 0 bases, the J end by 0 bases, with 8 bases between. CDR3 coding DNA: TGTGCCAGCAGTTACTCGAACAGACTGAACACTGAAGCTTTCTTT. Its protein product is CASSYSNRLNTEAFF.

The J gene is TRBJ2-1, the V gene TRBV11-2, with 7 nucleotides matching TRBD1. This CDR3 has 13 amino acids. V shed 4 bases and J 10 bases; nucleotides not matched to a gene: 7. CDR1 SGHAT and CDR2 FQNNGV come from the germline V gene. The CDR3 here is CASSSYRGWEQFF. In DNA, the CDR3 is TGTGCCAGCAGCTCCTACAGGGGTTGGGAGCAGTTCTTC. Filled out from reference TRBV11-2 and TRBJ2-1, the complete variable domain reads EAGVAQSPRYKIIEKRQSVAFWCNPISGHATLYWYQQILGQGPKLLIQFQNNGVVDDSQLPKDRFSAERLKGVDSTLKIQPAKLEDSAVYLCASSSYRGWEQFFGPGTRLTVL.

The V and J genes are TRBV30 and TRBJ1-2; 9 bases fit TRBD1. Looked up from germline, CDR1 is GTSNPN and CDR2 is SVGIG (reference sequence). V lost 4 bases and J lost 1; bases outside the gene matches: 4. CDR3 size: 14 residues. CDR3 sequence: CAWKQGANNYGYTF. The CDR3 DNA sequence: TGTGCCTGGAAACAGGGGGCAAATAACTATGGCTACACCTTC.

The chain is built from TRBV6-2 or TRBV6-3 and TRBJ1-1; no firm D call. V was trimmed by 2 bases and J by 4 bases, leaving 8 bases between them. Germline CDR1 and CDR2: MNHEY and SVGEGT. The CDR3 is made up of 13 amino acids. The CDR3 DNA reads TGTGCCAGCAGTTACGACACCCTCACTGAAGCTTTCTTT. This codes for CASSYDTLTEAFF.

This clone was seen once. This chain joins TRBV2 and TRBJ2-7; TRBD1 matches at 7 bases. Trimming took 6 bases from V and 5 from J; bases not matched to a gene: 7. Germline V gene sequence: CDR1 SNHLY, CDR2 FYNNEI. The CDR3 runs to 13 residues. CDR3 in DNA: TGTGCCAGCAGGGAGACAGGGCGCGACGAGCAGTACTTC. It is translated as CASRETGRDEQYF.

The chain links TRBV3-1 (or the pseudogene TRBV3-2) to TRBJ1-4, with D unclear. This CDR3 comprises 13 residues. Germline V gene lookup returns CDR1 LGHDT and CDR2 YNNKEL (reference sequence). V shed 0 bases and J shed 9 bases, with 8 bases lying between them. The CDR3 bases are TGTGCCAGCAGCCAAGAAGTTGAGAAAAAACTGTTTTTT. Encoded protein: CASSQEVEKKLFF.

The CDR3 loop reads CASSPGEGAGIADTQYF. In DNA, the CDR3 is TGTGCCAGCTCTCCAGGGGAAGGAGCGGGGATCGCAGATACGCAGTATTTT. This rearrangement joins TRBV18 to TRBJ2-3; tentative D call: TRBD2 (7 bases). Germline V lookup: CDR1 KGHSH, CDR2 LQKENI. V was clipped by 6 bases and J by 4 bases, with 23 bases between them. The length of the CDR3 is 17 residues.

This chain links TRBV7-9 with TRBJ1-2; a weak D match, TRBD1 (5 bases). CDR1 is SEHNR and CDR2 is FQNEAQ in the germline V gene (reference sequence). The V end lost 8 bases, the J end lost 4 bases, and 14 bases lay between the germline ends. The CDR3 is made up of 13 amino acids. The CDR3 sequence is CASGVGGPYGYTF. DNA of the CDR3: TGTGCCAGCGGGGTCGGGGGTCCCTATGGCTACACCTTC.